This TCR beta chain was captured by sequencing in a study of T cells after yellow fever vaccination. The study's findings and limits: A minor fraction of clonotypes spanned both CD4 and CD8 compartments. At around 95% for CD4 and approximately 89% for CD8, most primary-vaccination clones showed up again after the booster.

TCRdb recomputed calls from the 5' RACE reads with MiXCR, one row per CDR3 protein. Counted here are 450,000 to 600,000 distinct CDR3 sequences, approximately 13% occurring once; the ten biggest clones make up around 15%. With 4 bases clipped from V and 4 bases from J, the junction kept 7 bases outside the gene matches. The CDR3 is 15 amino acids. CDR1 SGHNT and CDR2 YYREEE come from the germline V gene (reference sequence). In its sample, this clonotype was seen many times. Its specificity is not known. This TCR came from a man aged 25-45 years who received the YFV17D yellow fever vaccine. The sequences come from PBMCs, collected on the day of the yellow fever booster vaccination. This rearrangement joins TRBV5-4 to TRBJ2-1; TRBD1 matches 8 bases. CDR3 loop: CASSRPQGGYNEQFF. The CDR3, as DNA: TGTGCCAGCAGCCGGCCACAGGGGGGTTACAATGAGCAGTTCTTC.